The sequence of this T cell receptor beta chain was determined in a study of cytotoxic CD8 clonotypes in ibrutinib-treated CLL. Study context: Response specimens were obtained following a median treatment duration of about 12 months, with a range of 6 to 36.

Repertoires were generated with immunoSEQ multiplex PCR, while TCRdb's copy carries only in-frame clones and drops some. The sample has about 45,000 clones; 50% to 80% are singletons. Germline loops: CDR1 SGHNT, CDR2 YYREEE (reference sequence). The CDR3 covers 17 residues. Germline trimming cut 5 bases from V and 7 bases from J; bases unmatched to any gene: 13. Overall study findings and caveats: Sustained-remission patients were sampled at one set of times and progressing patients at different ones. Clonality went higher at ibrutinib response and then dropped back toward baseline at progression. Baseline-level clonality went beyond age-matched healthy donors and moved in step with circulating CD8+ T-cell counts.

With respect to this clone: The antigen is undetermined.

The source of this sequence is a human donor with chronic lymphocytic leukemia. The V and J genes are TRBV5-4 and TRBJ2-1; 12 nucleotides match TRBD2. The sequencing used PBMCs, collected after 24 months of ibrutinib treatment. The CDR3 DNA reads TGTGCCAGCAGTCGGGCGCTACTAGCGGGGGGTGCGAATGAGCAGTTCTTC. The encoded protein is CASSRALLAGGANEQFF.